A selection of T cell receptor beta chains follows, all from one sample in a study of blood T cells in healthy people across ages. TCRdb re-called the 5' RACE reads through MiXCR, storing one row per CDR3 protein. Seen here are about 780,000 distinct CDR3 sequences, roughly 46% observed once, and the top ten hold less than 20%. Sequenced sample: blood. The source of these receptors is an elderly man in good health. Each CDR3 is given with its conserved first and last residue. A D gene is named only where the DNA matches it firmly. A row's size may be missing; if present it is once, few, many or a size class.

d_call	j_call	v_call	clone_size	cdr3_aa	cdr3_nt
TRBD2	TRBJ2-1	TRBV5-1	once	CASSSLTTSGTNEQFF	TGCGCCAGCAGCTCCCTGACGACTAGCGGGACCAATGAGCAGTTCTTC
TRBD2	TRBJ2-1	TRBV27	many	CASSVTSGNNEQFF	TGTGCCAGCAGTGTAACTAGCGGTAACAATGAGCAGTTCTTC
TRBD2	TRBJ2-5	TRBV5-6	-	CASSSGTSYSKTQYF	TGTGCCAGCAGCAGCGGGACTAGCTATTCGAAGACCCAGTACTTC
TRBD1	TRBJ1-4	TRBV6-5	-	CASSYTERTGRVLEKLFF	TGTGCCAGCAGTTACACGGAACGGACAGGGAGGGTCTTAGAAAAACTGTTTTTT
TRBD2	TRBJ2-5	TRBV4-1	-	CASSLRLAGGQETQYF	TGCGCCAGCAGCCTTCGACTAGCGGGAGGTCAAGAGACCCAGTACTTC
TRBD2	TRBJ2-3	TRBV5-1	-	CASSTWPQRTGTRNTDTQYF	TGCGCCAGCAGCACCTGGCCTCAGCGGACCGGGACTAGGAACACAGATACGCAGTATTTT
TRBD1	TRBJ1-1	TRBV5-1	-	CASRPDRADTEAFF	TGCGCCAGCCGCCCCGACAGGGCTGACACTGAAGCTTTCTTT
-	TRBJ2-1	TRBV7-2	few	CASSTGVQVLYNEQFF	TGTGCCAGCAGTACGGGAGTCCAGGTCCTCTACAATGAGCAGTTCTTC
TRBD1	TRBJ1-2	TRBV6-5	-	CASSTPGGSGYTF	TGTGCCAGCAGTACACCAGGGGGCTCTGGCTACACCTTC
-	TRBJ1-2	TRBV20-1	-	CSASPGDSSYGYTF	TGCAGTGCTAGTCCTGGCGACAGTAGCTATGGCTACACCTTC
-	TRBJ2-5	TRBV24-1	few	CATSDPGGGGASQETQYF	TGTGCCACCAGTGATCCGGGGGGAGGGGGGGCGAGTCAAGAGACCCAGTACTTC
-	TRBJ2-3	TRBV4-2	-	CASNQESGVSDTQYF	TGTGCCAGCAACCAAGAGTCCGGAGTCTCAGATACGCAGTATTTT
-	TRBJ2-1	TRBV12-3/TRBV12-4	many	CASTDSGGYNEQFF	TGTGCCAGCACCGACTCTGGGGGCTACAATGAGCAGTTCTTC
TRBD1	TRBJ1-2	TRBV6-1	-	CASSEGGTVLLGYTF	TGTGCCAGCAGTGAAGGGGGGACAGTCCTACTTGGCTACACCTTC
-	TRBJ1-6	TRBV4-3	few	CASSQGTPAYNSPLHF	TGCGCCAGCAGCCAAGGAACACCCGCTTACAATTCACCCCTCCACTTT
TRBD1	TRBJ2-1	TRBV7-8	-	CASYPGTGGLSYNEQFF	TGTGCCAGTTACCCTGGGACAGGGGGCCTTTCCTACAATGAGCAGTTCTTC
TRBD1	TRBJ2-5	TRBV5-1	-	CASRLQGAQETQYF	TGCGCCAGCAGATTACAGGGGGCACAAGAGACCCAGTACTTC
-	TRBJ2-3	TRBV6-2/TRBV6-3	once	CASSYPLTGDTQYF	TGTGCCAGCAGTTACCCCTTAACAGGAGATACGCAGTATTTT
-	TRBJ2-5	TRBV28	-	CASRTLDRQGETQYF	TGTGCCAGCCGGACGTTAGACCGGCAGGGAGAGACCCAGTACTTC
-	TRBJ1-2	TRBV10-3	-	CAISEDGERGYTF	TGTGCCATCAGTGAAGACGGGGAGCGTGGCTACACCTTC
TRBD2	TRBJ2-1	TRBV20-1	once	CSARALAGVEQFF	TGCAGTGCTAGAGCTCTAGCGGGAGTGGAGCAGTTCTTC
TRBD1	TRBJ2-7	TRBV20-1	few	CSASWDSPYEQYF	TGCAGTGCTAGTTGGGACAGCCCATACGAGCAGTACTTC
-	TRBJ2-1	TRBV7-2	few	CASSLVEGREQFF	TGTGCCAGCAGCTTAGTGGAAGGCCGGGAGCAGTTCTTC
-	TRBJ1-4	TRBV25-1	-	CASSEFRATNEKLFF	TGTGCCAGCAGTGAATTTAGGGCAACTAATGAAAAACTGTTTTTT
-	TRBJ2-7	TRBV24-1	many	CATSDGSTYEQYF	TGTGCCACCAGTGACGGAAGTACCTACGAGCAGTACTTC
-	TRBJ1-2	TRBV29-1	many	CSVHKGGNGYTF	TGCAGCGTCCACAAAGGGGGAAATGGCTACACCTTC
TRBD2	TRBJ2-1	TRBV9	-	CASSAVLTSGYNEQFF	TGTGCCAGCAGCGCGGTTTTGACTAGCGGGTACAATGAGCAGTTCTTC
-	TRBJ2-1	TRBV25-1	few	CASSEYRLGSDEQFF	TGTGCCAGCAGTGAATATAGACTAGGTAGCGATGAGCAGTTCTTC
-	TRBJ1-1	TRBV21-1	-	CASSKVKGDILNTEAFF	TGTGCCAGCAGCAAAGTGAAGGGGGACATTCTGAACACTGAAGCTTTCTTT
TRBD1	TRBJ2-7	TRBV12-5	-	CASGLALSDRGSYEQYF	TGTGCTAGTGGTTTGGCACTCTCCGACAGGGGCTCCTACGAGCAGTACTTC
-	TRBJ2-1	TRBV5-1	few	CASSARGPGEGNEQFF	TGCGCCAGCAGCGCACGGGGGCCGGGAGAAGGGAATGAGCAGTTCTTC
-	TRBJ2-5	TRBV6-6	-	CASAGPSQETQYF	TGTGCCAGCGCTGGGCCTTCCCAAGAGACCCAGTACTTC
-	TRBJ2-3	TRBV2	few	CASSGKRSSTDTQYF	TGTGCCAGCAGTGGCAAGCGGTCTAGCACAGATACGCAGTATTTT
TRBD2	TRBJ2-3	TRBV27	-	CASRRLAGVSGTDTQYF	TGTGCCAGCAGACGGCTAGCGGGGGTGTCGGGCACAGATACGCAGTATTTT
-	TRBJ2-1	TRBV5-1	-	CASSEQPGSEQFF	TGCGCCAGCAGCGAGCAACCGGGAAGTGAGCAGTTCTTC
TRBD2	TRBJ2-3	TRBV7-2	-	CASSSPTSGGTYTQYF	TGTGCCAGCAGCTCGCCTACTAGCGGGGGGACGTATACGCAGTATTTT
-	TRBJ2-7	TRBV7-2	-	CTSSLISSGGSEQYF	TGTACCAGCAGTTTAATTTCATCTGGGGGATCCGAGCAGTACTTC
-	TRBJ2-7	TRBV18	once	CASSPRQPPYEQYF	TGTGCCAGCTCACCACGTCAGCCTCCCTACGAGCAGTACTTC
-	TRBJ2-2	TRBV7-2	-	CASRPGGTGRTGELFF	TGTGCCAGCAGACCCGGGGGGACAGGACGCACCGGGGAGCTGTTTTTT
TRBD2	TRBJ2-7	TRBV9	-	CASSVSGSTHNEQYF	TGTGCCAGCAGCGTAAGCGGGAGTACCCACAATGAGCAGTACTTC
-	TRBJ2-1	TRBV19	few	CASSMASVYNEQFF	TGTGCCAGTAGTATGGCTAGCGTGTACAATGAGCAGTTCTTC
TRBD1	TRBJ2-5	TRBV7-2	-	CASSLSGTGVKETQYF	TGTGCCAGCAGCTTAAGTGGGACAGGGGTAAAAGAGACCCAGTACTTC
TRBD2	TRBJ2-1	TRBV4-1	-	CASSQDRTSGLRETQFF	TGCGCCAGCAGCCAAGATCGGACTAGCGGGTTACGAGAGACCCAGTTCTTC
TRBD2	TRBJ2-1	TRBV20-1	-	CSAKASSGDSYDEQFF	TGCAGTGCTAAAGCTTCTAGCGGCGACTCCTACGATGAGCAGTTCTTC
-	TRBJ2-1	TRBV2	-	CASSALGVSADEQFF	TGTGCCAGCAGTGCCCTGGGGGTGAGCGCGGATGAGCAGTTCTTC
-	TRBJ2-7	TRBV19	few	CASSTRWQGPSYEQYF	TGTGCCAGTAGTACCCGTTGGCAGGGGCCCTCCTACGAGCAGTACTTC
-	TRBJ2-3	TRBV2	-	CASRQVPSTDTQYF	TGTGCCAGCAGGCAGGTCCCTAGCACAGATACGCAGTATTTT